This T cell receptor beta chain was found in a study of cytomegalovirus exposure and HLA in healthy donors. General observations from the study: One cluster of highly shared sequence variants probably arose as a sequencing artifact. A later analysis associated 15,000 or so TCR beta sequences with HLA alleles at a 0.05 false discovery rate. A later analysis found common viral pathogens apparently linked to several of the most significant clusters.

From germline, CDR1 is MNHNS and CDR2 SASEGT. This CDR3 contains 13 residues. V shed 4 bases and J shed 4 bases, with 7 bases lying between them. A remark on this clone: Its antigen is unidentified.

60 Vbeta and 13 Jbeta primers were used in PCR. Clones were read by immunoSEQ multiplex PCR, and TCRdb kept only the in-frame ones, dropping some. The data show around 19,000 clones, about four fifths seen once. The rearrangement links TRBV6-1 to TRBJ2-2, with unresolved D. This receptor was identified in a human donor in good health. Sequenced material: PBMCs. Written as DNA, the CDR3 is TGTGCCAGCAGTGCGTACAGCACCGGGGAGCTGTTTTTT. Translation: CASSAYSTGELFF.